These T cell receptor beta chains were read from a single sample in a study of T cells after yellow fever vaccination. TCRdb called the 5' RACE reads again in MiXCR, with one record for every CDR3 protein. The table has a few hundred thousand distinct CDR3 sequences, 5.2% seen once; the top ten hold approximately 3.5%. This specimen consisted of CD4+ T cells sorted from PBMCs, obtained on the day of the yellow fever booster vaccination. These receptor sequences come from a man between 18 and 29 years old who received the YFV17D yellow fever vaccine. Each CDR3 is given without its conserved first and last residue. Fields, in order: J gene, V gene, clone size, CDR3 protein. The size of a clone is reported for some rows only, either as once, few or many, or as a class for expanded clones.

TRBJ2-5,TRBV4-3,many,ASSQVDRGRGETQY
TRBJ1-2,TRBV28,-,ASSLMGTRGYT
TRBJ2-1,TRBV5-1,many,ASSFQDLSYNEQF
TRBJ1-2,TRBV7-8,few,ASSPTGTVYGYT
TRBJ2-5,TRBV10-1,-,ASSESSGKETQY
TRBJ2-5,TRBV28,few,ASSLWTGGVQETQY
TRBJ2-1,TRBV5-1,-,ASSLGSSGGLSEQF
TRBJ2-1,TRBV4-1,many,ASSQDRRGTYNEQF
TRBJ2-1,TRBV14,many,ASSHSGGTYNEQF
TRBJ2-3,TRBV5-1,many,ASSSGGPTDTQY
TRBJ2-1,TRBV21-1,-,ASIVKRGGPTHYNEQF
TRBJ2-5,TRBV4-1,few,ASSQGDKGETQY
TRBJ1-4,TRBV11-2,-,ASSSGTGINEKLF
TRBJ2-3,TRBV10-2,many,ASSQSLAGADTQY
TRBJ2-3,TRBV12-5,-,ASGPRGRGYTDTQY
TRBJ2-7,TRBV20-1,many,SARKGSGPNRSAEQY